The rows below give T cell receptor beta chains drawn from one sample of a study of CD8+ T cells in alopecia areata. Sequencing used immunoSEQ multiplex PCR; TCRdb keeps in-frame clones, though not all of them. This sample has about 190,000 clones, with more than 55% found just once. Sequenced here: CD4+ T cells sorted from blood, sampled at week 4, from a patient treated with tofacitinib. All receptors derive from a human donor with alopecia areata. Both conserved end residues are part of each CDR3. A D gene is named only where the DNA matches it firmly. Clone size, where shown, is once, few, many, or a class for clones that have expanded.

D gene	J gene	CDR3 length	clone size	V gene	CDR3 protein	CDR3 DNA
NA	TRBJ2-7	13	NA	TRBV29-1	CSVDLQGTYEQYF	TGCAGCGTAGACCTACAGGGTACCTACGAGCAGTACTTC
NA	TRBJ1-2	11	NA	TRBV20-1	CSAAPGGGYTF	TGCAGTGCGGCTCCCGGGGGAGGCTACACCTTC
NA	TRBJ2-1	15	NA	TRBV10-3	CASGGGDLKNNEQFF	TGTGCCAGCGGCGGCGGGGACTTAAAGAACAATGAGCAGTTCTTC
TRBD1	TRBJ1-1	13	NA	TRBV30	CAWSMGQQLEAFF	TGTGCCTGGAGCATGGGACAGCAACTTGAAGCTTTCTTT
NA	TRBJ1-5	13	NA	TRBV29-1	CSVARGRNQPQHF	TGCAGCGTTGCCCGGGGAAGGAATCAGCCCCAGCATTTT
TRBD1	TRBJ1-3	14	NA	TRBV6-5	CASSLRDRQSTIYF	TGTGCCAGCAGTCTCCGGGACAGGCAATCGACCATATATTTT
NA	TRBJ2-5	15	NA	TRBV30	CAWSRAEMGQETQYF	TGTGCCTGGAGTAGGGCCGAGATGGGGCAAGAGACCCAGTACTTC
TRBD1	TRBJ1-2	15	few	TRBV7-8	CASSLLQGANYGYTF	TGTGCCAGCAGCTTATTACAGGGGGCTAACTATGGCTACACCTTC
NA	TRBJ2-7	15	NA	TRBV6-6	CASTPSSGVSDEQYF	TGTGCCAGCACTCCTTCCTCCGGGGTCAGCGACGAGCAGTACTTC
TRBD2	TRBJ2-2	16	few	TRBV30	CAWSRGAGDSTGELFF	TGTGCCTGGAGTCGCGGGGCGGGAGATTCCACCGGGGAGCTGTTTTTT
TRBD1	TRBJ2-5	15	NA	TRBV6-1	CASSPTGVSPGTQYF	TGTGCCAGCAGTCCGACAGGGGTATCCCCAGGGACCCAGTACTTC
TRBD2	TRBJ2-3	15	once	TRBV30	CAWSLRGGITDTQYF	TGTGCCTGGAGTTTGAGGGGAGGGATCACAGATACGCAGTATTTT
TRBD1	TRBJ1-1	14	NA	TRBV30	CAWSNGQGGTEAFF	TGTGCCTGGAGTAACGGACAGGGTGGCACTGAAGCTTTCTTT
NA	TRBJ1-2	15	NA	TRBV7-9	CASSPAGMANYGYTF	TGTGCCAGCAGCCCCGCGGGGATGGCTAACTATGGCTACACCTTC
TRBD2	TRBJ2-1	17	NA	TRBV25-1	CASSEYRGLDDGNEQFF	TGTGCCAGCAGTGAATACCGGGGACTAGACGACGGCAATGAGCAGTTCTTC
NA	TRBJ1-3	15	NA	TRBV10-3	CAISAEEKAGNTIYF	TGTGCCATCAGTGCGGAGGAGAAGGCTGGAAACACCATATATTTT
TRBD1	TRBJ2-4	16	few	TRBV7-9	CASSRDRVGTKNIQYF	TGTGCCAGCAGCCGCGACAGGGTGGGGACCAAAAACATTCAGTACTTC
TRBD1	TRBJ1-5	14	NA	TRBV19	CASSLPTGSQPQHF	TGTGCCAGTAGTCTCCCGACAGGGAGTCAGCCCCAGCATTTT
NA	TRBJ2-7	12	NA	TRBV2	CASRRGSSEQYF	TGTGCCAGCAGGCGGGGATCCTCAGAGCAGTACTTC
NA	TRBJ2-2	14	NA	TRBV9	CASSVRLGAGELFF	TGTGCCAGCAGCGTAAGACTAGGGGCCGGGGAGCTGTTTTTT
TRBD1	TRBJ2-4	15	once	TRBV19	CASSPPRTGEDIQYF	TGTGCCAGTAGTCCCCCTAGGACAGGGGAGGACATTCAGTACTTC
NA	TRBJ2-1	12	few	TRBV25-1	CASKGPINEQFF	TGTGCCAGCAAAGGGCCTATCAATGAGCAGTTCTTC
NA	TRBJ2-7	14	NA	TRBV6-5	CASRRDGVSYEQYF	TGTGCCAGCAGGAGGGACGGCGTTTCCTACGAGCAGTACTTC
NA	TRBJ2-5	18	NA	TRBV27	CASSLSARYGANQETQYF	TGTGCCAGCAGTTTGTCGGCGAGGTATGGGGCGAACCAAGAGACCCAGTACTTC
NA	TRBJ2-3	14	few	TRBV4-3	CASSQRRGPNTQYF	TGCGCCAGCAGCCAGAGGAGGGGGCCAAATACGCAGTATTTT
TRBD1	TRBJ2-1	15	NA	TRBV19	CASSIFGQGWNEQFF	TGTGCCAGTAGTATTTTCGGACAGGGATGGAATGAGCAGTTCTTC
NA	TRBJ2-1	13	NA	TRBV30	CAWSGGSDNEQFF	TGTGCCTGGAGTGGGGGCTCTGACAATGAGCAGTTCTTC
TRBD1	TRBJ1-2	15	few	TRBV5-1	CASSLDGTVVYGYTF	TGCGCCAGCAGCTTGGATGGGACAGTAGTCTATGGCTACACCTTC
NA	TRBJ2-6	17	NA	TRBV9	CASSVETSGTGANVLTF	TGTGCCAGCAGCGTAGAGACGTCAGGGACCGGGGCCAACGTCCTGACTTTC
TRBD2	TRBJ2-2	18	NA	TRBV7-9	CASSPLTSGRVTTGELFF	TGTGCCAGCAGCCCTCTGACTAGCGGGAGGGTGACCACCGGGGAGCTGTTTTTT
NA	TRBJ2-5	12	NA	TRBV5-4	CASTDRAETQYF	TGTGCCAGCACCGACCGGGCCGAGACCCAGTACTTC
NA	TRBJ2-5	15	few	TRBV7-2	CASRRTSNQVETQYF	TGTGCCAGCAGACGGACATCGAACCAAGTAGAGACCCAGTACTTC
NA	TRBJ2-7	13	few	TRBV29-1	CSVGGAKAIEQYF	TGCAGCGTTGGTGGGGCGAAGGCTATCGAGCAGTACTTC
TRBD2	TRBJ2-7	14	NA	TRBV15	CATSRAGGSYEQYF	TGTGCCACCAGCAGAGCGGGCGGGAGCTACGAGCAGTACTTC
NA	TRBJ1-1	13	few	TRBV25-1	CASSEFELGSAFF	TGTGCCAGCAGTGAGTTTGAACTGGGATCAGCTTTCTTT
TRBD2	TRBJ2-2	14	once	TRBV29-1	CSVTTSGWAGELFF	TGCAGCGTTACAACTAGCGGGTGGGCCGGGGAGCTGTTTTTT
NA	TRBJ2-3	12	few	TRBV29-1	CSARRGTDTQYF	TGCAGCGCCCGACGGGGGACAGATACGCAGTATTTT
NA	TRBJ2-3	13	medium-sized	TRBV10-1	CASSRDGTNTQYF	TGCGCCAGCAGTCGGGACGGCACGAATACGCAGTATTTT
TRBD1	TRBJ1-1	14	NA	TRBV7-3	CASRGQGANTEAFF	TGTGCCAGCAGGGGACAGGGGGCGAACACTGAAGCTTTCTTT
TRBD1	TRBJ1-2	14	NA	TRBV29-1	CSVVSGTVRGGYTF	TGCAGCGTTGTCTCAGGGACAGTGAGGGGTGGCTACACCTTC
TRBD1	TRBJ1-1	12	few	TRBV7-9	CASSLGQGEAFF	TGTGCCAGCAGCTTGGGACAGGGCGAAGCTTTCTTT
TRBD2	TRBJ2-1	15	NA	TRBV9	CASSVETSGRDEQFF	TGTGCCAGCAGCGTAGAAACTAGCGGGAGGGATGAGCAGTTCTTC
TRBD2	TRBJ2-7	12	NA	TRBV30	CAWRTSGYEQYF	TGTGCCTGGAGGACTAGCGGATACGAGCAGTACTTC
NA	TRBJ2-1	14	NA	TRBV30	CAWIESGFNNEQFF	TGTGCCTGGATCGAAAGCGGGTTTAACAATGAGCAGTTCTTC
NA	TRBJ1-2	13	NA	TRBV30	CAWNYPRTSGYTF	TGTGCCTGGAATTACCCAAGGACTTCAGGCTACACCTTC